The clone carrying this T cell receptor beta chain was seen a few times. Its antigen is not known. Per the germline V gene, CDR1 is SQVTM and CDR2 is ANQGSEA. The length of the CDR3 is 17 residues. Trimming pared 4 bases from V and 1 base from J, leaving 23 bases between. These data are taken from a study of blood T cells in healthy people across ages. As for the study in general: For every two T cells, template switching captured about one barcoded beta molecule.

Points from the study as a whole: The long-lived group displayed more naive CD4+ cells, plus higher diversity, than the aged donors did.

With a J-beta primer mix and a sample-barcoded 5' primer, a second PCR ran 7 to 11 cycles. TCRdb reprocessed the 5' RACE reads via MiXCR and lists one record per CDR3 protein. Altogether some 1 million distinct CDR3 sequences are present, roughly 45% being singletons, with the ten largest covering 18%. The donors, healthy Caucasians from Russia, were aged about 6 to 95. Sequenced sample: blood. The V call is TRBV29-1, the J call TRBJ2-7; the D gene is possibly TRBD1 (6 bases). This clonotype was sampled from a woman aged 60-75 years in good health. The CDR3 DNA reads TGCAGCGTTGGCGACGGGGCCGAGACAGGCATATCCTACGAGCAGTACTTC. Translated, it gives CSVGDGAETGISYEQYF.